This T cell receptor beta chain was identified in a study of shared clonotypes between healthy human individuals. The study, taken as a whole, reports: Naive subsets generally exceeded memory subsets in estimated richness.

V was clipped by 5 bases and J by 5 bases, with 15 bases between them. The germline gives CDR1 MDHEN, CDR2 SYDVKM. This CDR3 is built from 14 residues. Repertoires were generated with immunoSEQ multiplex PCR, while TCRdb's copy carries only in-frame clones and drops some. The sample lists 2,500,000 or so clones; about 90% were seen once. This clone was seen only once. Its antigen remains unknown. V usage is TRBV28 and J usage is TRBJ1-1, with D unclear. The sequence derives from a man aged 18 to 30 in good health. Some clones in this sample may be carry-over from other donors' samples. Material: naive CD4+ T cells from PBMCs. Stated subset: CD45RA+ positively selected. The CDR3 here is CASSPARWATEAFF. The DNA of the CDR3 is TGTGCCAGCAGTCCCGCCAGATGGGCTACTGAAGCTTTCTTT.